These 10 T cell receptor beta chains originate from one sample sequenced in a study of blood T cells in healthy people across ages. Primers used in a second PCR of about 7 to 12 cycles were a sample-barcoded 5' primer and a J-beta primer mix. MiXCR, applied by TCRdb to the 5' RACE reads, yields one record per CDR3 protein. The repertoire holds around 1.5 million distinct CDR3 sequences, with around 59% as singletons. What was sequenced was blood. All receptors derive from a man between 18 and 35 years old in good health.

The chain carries TRBV28 and TRBJ2-1; the match to TRBD1 covers 7 bases. Near its end, the DNA agrees better with TRBJ2-7, so the J call may be wrong. The CDR3 consists of 15 residues. Per germline, CDR1 MDHEN and CDR2 SYDVKM. Here the CDR3 reads CASSLGQTGWGEQYF. DNA for the CDR3: TGTGCCAGCAGTTTAGGACAGACAGGGTGGGGCGAGCAGTACTTC.

The chain recombines TRBV6-5 with TRBJ2-5, with 14 bases aligning to TRBD2. In germline, CDR1 is MNHEY, CDR2 SVGAGI. This CDR3 contains 16 residues. The V segment lost 6 bases and the J segment 4 bases; nucleotides outside the gene matches: 7. The CDR3 sequence: CASRGLAGVVPETQYF. CDR3 nucleotide sequence: TGTGCCAGCAGGGGACTAGCGGGAGTGGTTCCAGAGACCCAGTACTTC.

Of note for this clonotype: At one boundary the junction diverges from the germline segment, which might be a read error. The chain employs TRBV7-2 and TRBJ2-1; D uncertain. The CDR3 runs to 15 residues. CDR1 is SGHTA, CDR2 FQGNSA, per germline. CDR3 DNA: TGCGCCAGCAGCTCCCTCCGCTTCAGTAACAATGAGCAGTTCTTC. This gives the protein CASSSLRFSNNEQFF.

The rearrangement uses TRBV7-6 and TRBJ2-3; D is unclear. Per germline, CDR1 SGHVS and CDR2 FNYEAQ. The CDR3 is 15 residues long. V was shortened by 3 bases and J by 6 bases, with 16 bases between the two germline ends. The CDR3 loop reads CASSFSPSGLDTQYF. The CDR3 bases are TGTGCCAGCAGCTTCTCTCCGTCTGGATTGGATACGCAGTATTTT.

The rearrangement links TRBV7-9 to TRBJ2-2; TRBD1 or TRBD2 may be the D gene (5 bases each). Trimming took off 10 bases at V and 0 bases at J, with 12 bases between the two ends. The CDR3 is 14 amino acids. Germline lookup yields CDR1 SEHNR and CDR2 FQNEAQ (reference sequence). The CDR3 nucleotides read TGTGCCACCGCGAGGGGCTCGAACACCGGGGAGCTGTTTTTT. Amino acids: CATARGSNTGELFF. Full variable domain (remainder filled in from reference TRBV7-9 and TRBJ2-2): DTGVSQNPRHKITKRGQNVTFRCDPISEHNRLYWYRQTLGQGPEFLTYFQNEAQLEKSRLLSDRFSAERPKGSFSTLEIQRTEQGDSAMYLCATARGSNTGELFFGEGSRLTVL.

This clonotype has just one count. The rearrangement joins TRBV10-3 to TRBJ2-1; D is uncertain. CDR3 length: 12 residues. V shed 4 bases and J shed 6 bases, with 7 bases lying between them. The germline CDR1 and CDR2 sequences are ENHRY and SYGVKD. The CDR3, as DNA: TGTGCCATCAGTGCCTCATCCAATGAGCAGTTCTTC. The encoded protein is CAISASSNEQFF.

The rearrangement links TRBV7-2 to TRBJ1-2, with no clear D. V lost 5 bases, J lost 5 bases, and 12 bases lay in between. Germline V CDR1 and CDR2: SGHTA, FQGNSA. The CDR3 loop spans 13 amino acids. CDR3 region: CASSRPAGYGYTF. CDR3 DNA: TGTGCCAGCAGCCGCCCAGCGGGGTATGGCTACACCTTC.

This clonotype is a singleton in its sample. V gene TRBV18 combines with J gene TRBJ2-1; either TRBD1 or TRBD2 may supply D (5 bases each). The CDR3 has 19 residues. V shed 4 bases and J shed 0 bases, with 22 bases lying between them. The germline V gene has CDR1 KGHSH and CDR2 LQKENI. The CDR3 spells CASSLMGPWGVNSYNEQFF. CDR3 in DNA: TGTGCCAGCTCACTCATGGGACCCTGGGGTGTTAACTCCTACAATGAGCAGTTCTTC.

This chain connects TRBV12-3 or TRBV12-4 to TRBJ1-4; 10 bases align to TRBD1. V was clipped by 6 bases and J by 8 bases; unmatched bases: 6. This CDR3 region has 14 residues. The CDR3 loop reads CASSQTGGSEKLFF. Written as DNA, the CDR3 is TGTGCCAGCAGCCAGACAGGGGGCTCGGAAAAACTGTTTTTT.

The chain couples TRBV4-1 to TRBJ2-4; 11 bases line up with TRBD2. The assigned J gene may be wrong: the sequence end matches TRBJ2-7 better. The V gene's germline CDR1 is MGHRA and CDR2 YSYEKL. CDR3 size: 16 residues. The CDR3 region has the DNA TGCGCCAGCAGCCATCGCAGGACTAGCGGGTACTACGAGCAGTACTTC. Translated: CASSHRRTSGYYEQYF.